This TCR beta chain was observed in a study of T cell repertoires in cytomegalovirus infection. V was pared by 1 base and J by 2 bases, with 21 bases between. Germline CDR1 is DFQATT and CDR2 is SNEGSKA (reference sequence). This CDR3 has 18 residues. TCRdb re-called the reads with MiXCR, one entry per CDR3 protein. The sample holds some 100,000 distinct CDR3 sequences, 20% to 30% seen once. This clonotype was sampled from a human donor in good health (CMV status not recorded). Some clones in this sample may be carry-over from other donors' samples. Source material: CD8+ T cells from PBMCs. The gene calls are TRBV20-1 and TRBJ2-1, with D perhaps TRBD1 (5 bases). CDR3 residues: CSARVVGQGKAPYNEQFF. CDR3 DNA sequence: TGCAGTGCTAGAGTAGTCGGGCAGGGTAAGGCTCCCTACAATGAGCAGTTCTTC.